Following are 8 T cell receptor beta chains from one sample sequenced in a study of cytomegalovirus exposure and HLA in healthy donors. Vbeta (60) and Jbeta (13) primers were used in the PCR. The protocol was immunoSEQ multiplex PCR, while the TCRdb copy is restricted to in-frame clones and leaves out a portion. The listing contains roughly 200,000 clones. Sequenced input: PBMCs. The receptors originated from a girl aged 2 to 10 in good health and CMV-seropositive.

As regards this clone: The same CDR3 also results from other DNA sequences found in this sample. The chain is built from TRBV28 and TRBJ1-4; D is undetermined. V was pared by 5 bases and J by 4 bases, with 2 bases between. Germline values: CDR1 MDHEN, CDR2 SYDVKM. The length of the CDR3 is 11 residues. In DNA, the CDR3 is TGTGCCAGCAGTCTTAATGAAAAACTGTTTTTT. Translation: CASSLNEKLFF.

The V call is TRBV5-6, the J call TRBJ2-7, with 14 bases fitting TRBD2. The CDR3 contains 15 residues. Germline CDR1 is SGHDT and CDR2 is YYEEEE. Unmatched junction bases numbered 3, after V lost 3 bases and J lost 4 bases. The CDR3 DNA reads as TGTGCCAGCAGCTGGGGACTAGCGGGGGCTTACGAGCAGTACTTC. Amino acid sequence: CASSWGLAGAYEQYF.

V usage is TRBV7-6 and J usage is TRBJ1-1; D unclear. The V end was cut by 3 bases, the J end by 3 bases, with 8 bases between. Per the germline V gene, CDR1 is SGHVS and CDR2 is FNYEAQ. The length of the CDR3 is 13 residues. Here the CDR3 reads CASSFGGDTEAFF. CDR3 in DNA: TGTGCCAGCAGCTTCGGCGGGGACACTGAAGCTTTCTTT. The full variable domain, its missing parts supplied by reference TRBV7-6 and TRBJ1-1, is GAGVSQSPRYKVTKRGQDVALRCDPISGHVSLYWYRQALGQGPEFLTYFNYEAQQDKSGLPNDRFSAERPEGSISTLTIQRTEQRDSAMYRCASSFGGDTEAFFGQGTRLTVV.

The CDR3 sequence: CASSFPDSGVGTGELFF. The DNA of the CDR3 is TGTGCCAGCAGCTTCCCCGATAGCGGGGTTGGGACCGGGGAGCTGTTTTTT. V gene TRBV7-9 combines with J gene TRBJ2-2; 8 bases fit TRBD2. There are 17 residues in the CDR3. The J segment lost 5 bases and the V segment lost 3 bases, leaving 11 bases of the junction unmatched. Germline V gene data show CDR1 as SEHNR and CDR2 as FQNEAQ (reference sequence).

The chain employs TRBV6-1 and TRBJ1-5; no firm D call. CDR3 size: 13 residues. Per germline, CDR1 MNHNS and CDR2 SASEGT. Trimming removed 2 bases at V and 9 bases at J, with 11 bases between. CDR3 in DNA: TGTGCCAGCAGTGAAACTGCCGTTCCGCCCCAGCATTTT. This translates into CASSETAVPPQHF.

A note on this clone: Other nucleotide sequences from this sample produce the same CDR3. In DNA, the CDR3 is TGTGCCAGCAGTTTCGGCGGTAATCAGCCCCAGCATTTT. It specifies CASSFGGNQPQHF. V and J are TRBV28 and TRBJ1-5, with D unresolved. V was trimmed by 3 bases and J by 4 bases, leaving 7 bases between them. The CDR3 loop spans 13 amino acids. CDR1 and CDR2 from the germline V gene are MDHEN and SYDVKM.

The rearrangement links TRBV9 to TRBJ2-1, with 8 bases identical to TRBD2. The germline V gene encodes CDR1 SGDLS and CDR2 YYNGEE. V lost 3 bases, J lost 3 bases, and 8 bases stayed unmatched. This CDR3 contains 16 residues. CDR3 sequence (DNA): TGTGCCAGCAGCGCCGGGGGGGCTACGGGCTACAATGAGCAGTTCTTC. Translation: CASSAGGATGYNEQFF. The full variable domain, completed using reference TRBV9 and TRBJ2-1, is DSGVTQTPKHLITATGQRVTLRCSPRSGDLSVYWYQQSLDQGLQFLIQYYNGEERAKGNILERFSAQQFPDLHSELNLSSLELGDSALYFCASSAGGATGYNEQFFGPGTRLTVL.

The V call is TRBV29-1, the J call TRBJ2-1; D gene uncertain. The germline gives CDR1 SQVTM, CDR2 ANQGSEA. This CDR3 comprises 10 residues. Trimming took 0 bases from V and 11 from J, leaving 5 bases between them. This chain's CDR3 is CSVEEGKQFF. As DNA, the CDR3 is TGCAGCGTTGAAGAGGGCAAGCAGTTCTTC.